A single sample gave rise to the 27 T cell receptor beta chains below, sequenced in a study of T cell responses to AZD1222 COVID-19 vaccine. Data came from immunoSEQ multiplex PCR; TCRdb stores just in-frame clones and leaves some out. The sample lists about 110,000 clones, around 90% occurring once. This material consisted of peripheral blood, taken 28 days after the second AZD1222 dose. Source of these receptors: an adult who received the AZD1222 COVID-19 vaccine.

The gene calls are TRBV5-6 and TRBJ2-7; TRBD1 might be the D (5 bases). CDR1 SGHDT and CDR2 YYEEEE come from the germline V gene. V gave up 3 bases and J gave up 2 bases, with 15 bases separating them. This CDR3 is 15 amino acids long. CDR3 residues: CASSYLDRLPYEQYF. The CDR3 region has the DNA TGTGCCAGCAGCTACCTCGACAGATTGCCCTACGAGCAGTACTTC.

In DNA form, the CDR3 reads TGTGCCAGCAGCGGACAACTCGGGCATGAGCAGTTCTTC. Amino acids: CASSGQLGHEQFF. The chain employs TRBV9 and TRBJ2-1, with D unresolved. This CDR3 is built from 13 residues. Trimming removed 3 bases from V and 8 bases from J, with 12 bases in between. From germline, CDR1 is SGDLS and CDR2 YYNGEE.

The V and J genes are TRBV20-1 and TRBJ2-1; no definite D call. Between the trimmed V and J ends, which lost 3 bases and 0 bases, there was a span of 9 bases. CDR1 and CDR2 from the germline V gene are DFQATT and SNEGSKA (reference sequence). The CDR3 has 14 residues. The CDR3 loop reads CSASTGSSYNEQFF. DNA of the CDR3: TGCAGTGCTAGTACGGGTAGCTCCTACAATGAGCAGTTCTTC.

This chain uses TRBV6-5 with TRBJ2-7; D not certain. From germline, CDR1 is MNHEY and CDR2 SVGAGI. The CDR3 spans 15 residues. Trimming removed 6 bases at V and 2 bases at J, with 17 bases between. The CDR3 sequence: CASRPHTVETYEQYF. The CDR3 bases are TGTGCCAGCAGGCCGCATACAGTAGAGACCTACGAGCAGTACTTC.

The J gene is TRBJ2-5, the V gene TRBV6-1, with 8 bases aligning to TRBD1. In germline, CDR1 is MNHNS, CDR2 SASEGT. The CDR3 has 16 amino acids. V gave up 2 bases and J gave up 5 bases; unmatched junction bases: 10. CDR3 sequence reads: CASSEKRQGARETQYF. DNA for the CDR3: TGTGCCAGCAGTGAAAAGAGGCAGGGGGCGCGGGAGACCCAGTACTTC.

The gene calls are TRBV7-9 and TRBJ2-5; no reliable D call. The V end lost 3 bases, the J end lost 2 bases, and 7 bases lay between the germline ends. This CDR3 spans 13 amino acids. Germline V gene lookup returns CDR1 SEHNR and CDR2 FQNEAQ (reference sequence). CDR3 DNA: TGTGCCAGCAGCTTGGGTAGTCAAGAGACCCAGTACTTC. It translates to CASSLGSQETQYF.

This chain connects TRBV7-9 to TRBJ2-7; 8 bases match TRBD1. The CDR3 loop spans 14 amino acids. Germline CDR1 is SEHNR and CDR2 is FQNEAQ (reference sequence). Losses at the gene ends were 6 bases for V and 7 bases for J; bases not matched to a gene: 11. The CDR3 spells CASSTQGALGEQYF. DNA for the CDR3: TGTGCCAGCAGTACTCAGGGGGCCTTGGGTGAGCAGTACTTC.

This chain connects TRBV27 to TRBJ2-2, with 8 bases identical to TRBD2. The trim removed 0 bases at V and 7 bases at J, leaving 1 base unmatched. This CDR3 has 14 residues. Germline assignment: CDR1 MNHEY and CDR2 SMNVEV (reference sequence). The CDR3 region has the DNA TGTGCCAGCAGTTTATCCGGGGGGGTCGGGGAGCTGTTTTTT. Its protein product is CASSLSGGVGELFF.

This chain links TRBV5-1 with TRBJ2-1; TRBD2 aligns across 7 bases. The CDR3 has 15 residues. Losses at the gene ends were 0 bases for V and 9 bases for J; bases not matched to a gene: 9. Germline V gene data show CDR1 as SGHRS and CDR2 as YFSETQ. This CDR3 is CASSLEGGGGGEQFF. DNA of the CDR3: TGCGCCAGCAGCTTGGAGGGCGGGGGAGGTGGTGAGCAGTTCTTC.

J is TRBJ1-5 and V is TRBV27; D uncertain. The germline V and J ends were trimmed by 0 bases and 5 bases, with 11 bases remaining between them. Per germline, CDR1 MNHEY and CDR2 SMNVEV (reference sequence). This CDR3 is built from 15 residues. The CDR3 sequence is CASSLSSRSDQPQHF. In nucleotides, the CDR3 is TGTGCCAGCAGTTTATCTTCCAGGTCAGATCAGCCCCAGCATTTT.

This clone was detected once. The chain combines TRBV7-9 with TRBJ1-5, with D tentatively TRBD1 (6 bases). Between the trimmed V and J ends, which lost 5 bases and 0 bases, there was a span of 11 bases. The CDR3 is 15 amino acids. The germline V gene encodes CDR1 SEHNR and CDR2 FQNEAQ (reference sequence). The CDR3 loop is CASSSNRDSNQPQHF. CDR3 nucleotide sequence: TGTGCCAGCAGCAGTAACAGGGATAGCAATCAGCCCCAGCATTTT.

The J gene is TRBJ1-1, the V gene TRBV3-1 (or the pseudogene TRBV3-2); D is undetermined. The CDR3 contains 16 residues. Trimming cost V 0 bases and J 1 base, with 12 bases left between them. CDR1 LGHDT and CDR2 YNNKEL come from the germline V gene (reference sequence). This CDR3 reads CASSQDPTGENTEAFF. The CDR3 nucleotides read TGTGCCAGCAGCCAAGACCCGACGGGAGAGAACACTGAAGCTTTCTTT.

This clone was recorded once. CDR3 in DNA: TGTGCCAGCAATGAGGGGGAAATCTCCTACGAGCAGTACTTC. This sequence encodes CASNEGEISYEQYF. The chain carries TRBV2 and TRBJ2-7; tentative D call: TRBD1 (6 bases). V was trimmed by 7 bases and J by 0 bases, leaving 13 bases between them. Germline V gives CDR1 SNHLY, CDR2 FYNNEI. The CDR3 loop spans 14 amino acids.

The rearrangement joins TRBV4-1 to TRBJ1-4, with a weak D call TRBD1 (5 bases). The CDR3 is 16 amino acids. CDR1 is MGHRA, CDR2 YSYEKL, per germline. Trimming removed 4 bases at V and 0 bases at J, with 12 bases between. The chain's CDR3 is CASSREGLPTNEKLFF. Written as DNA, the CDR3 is TGCGCCAGCAGCCGAGAGGGGTTACCAACTAATGAAAAACTGTTTTTT.

This chain's CDR3 is CASSLPGQAANQPQHF. The CDR3 DNA reads as TGTGCCAGTAGTTTGCCCGGACAGGCGGCCAATCAGCCCCAGCATTTT. This chain joins TRBV19 and TRBJ1-5; 7 nucleotides match TRBD1. The CDR3 contains 16 residues. Trimming removed 5 bases from V and 3 bases from J; junction bases left unmatched: 10. Germline V CDR1 and CDR2: LNHDA, SQIVND (reference sequence).

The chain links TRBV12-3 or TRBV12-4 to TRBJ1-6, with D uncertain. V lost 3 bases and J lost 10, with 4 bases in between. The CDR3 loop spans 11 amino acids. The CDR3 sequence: CASSFGSPLHF. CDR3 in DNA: TGTGCCAGCAGTTTTGGGTCACCCCTCCACTTT.

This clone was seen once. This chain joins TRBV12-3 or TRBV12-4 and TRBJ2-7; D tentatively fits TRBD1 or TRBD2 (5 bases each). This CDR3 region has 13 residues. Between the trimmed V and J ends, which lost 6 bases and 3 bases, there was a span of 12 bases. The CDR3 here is CASRSRDDYEQYF. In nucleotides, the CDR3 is TGTGCCAGCAGATCCAGGGACGACTACGAGCAGTACTTC.

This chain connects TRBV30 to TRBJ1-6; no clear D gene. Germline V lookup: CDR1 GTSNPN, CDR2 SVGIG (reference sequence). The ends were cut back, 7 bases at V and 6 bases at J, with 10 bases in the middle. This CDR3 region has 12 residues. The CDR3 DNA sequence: TGTGCCTCTACAGTCCTTAATTCACCCCTCCACTTT. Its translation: CASTVLNSPLHF.

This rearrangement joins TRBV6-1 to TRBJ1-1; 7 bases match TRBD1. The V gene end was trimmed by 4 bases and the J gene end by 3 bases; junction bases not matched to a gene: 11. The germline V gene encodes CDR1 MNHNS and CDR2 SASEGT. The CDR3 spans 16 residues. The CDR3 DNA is TGTGCCAGCAGTGGATTACAGGGGTTTGTTGACACTGAAGCTTTCTTT. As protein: CASSGLQGFVDTEAFF.

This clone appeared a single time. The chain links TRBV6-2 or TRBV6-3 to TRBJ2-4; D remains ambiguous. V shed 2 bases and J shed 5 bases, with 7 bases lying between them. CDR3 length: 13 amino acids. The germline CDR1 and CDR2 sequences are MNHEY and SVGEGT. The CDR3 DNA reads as TGTGCCAGCAGTTACAATCGGCAAAACATTCAGTACTTC. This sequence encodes CASSYNRQNIQYF.

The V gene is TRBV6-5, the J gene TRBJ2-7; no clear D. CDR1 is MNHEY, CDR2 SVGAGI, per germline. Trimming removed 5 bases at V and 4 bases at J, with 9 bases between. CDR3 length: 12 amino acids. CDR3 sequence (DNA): TGTGCCAGCAGTCTGGACGGATACGAGCAGTACTTC. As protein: CASSLDGYEQYF.

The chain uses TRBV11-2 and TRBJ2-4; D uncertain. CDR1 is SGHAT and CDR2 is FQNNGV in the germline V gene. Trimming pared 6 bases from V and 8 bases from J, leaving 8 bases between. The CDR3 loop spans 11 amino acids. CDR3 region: CASRAFDIQYF. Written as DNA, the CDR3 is TGTGCCAGCAGGGCCTTCGACATTCAGTACTTC.

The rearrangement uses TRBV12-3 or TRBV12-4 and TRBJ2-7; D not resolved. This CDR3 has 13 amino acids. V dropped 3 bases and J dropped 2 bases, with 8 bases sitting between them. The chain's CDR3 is CASSFRSTYEQYF. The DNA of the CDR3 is TGTGCCAGCAGTTTCCGATCGACCTACGAGCAGTACTTC.

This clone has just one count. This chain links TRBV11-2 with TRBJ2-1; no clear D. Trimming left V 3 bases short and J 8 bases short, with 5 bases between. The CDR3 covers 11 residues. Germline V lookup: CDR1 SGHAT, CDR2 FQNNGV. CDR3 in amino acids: CASSFEYEQFF. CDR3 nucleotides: TGTGCCAGCAGCTTTGAATATGAGCAGTTCTTC. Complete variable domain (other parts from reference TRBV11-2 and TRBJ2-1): EAGVAQSPRYKIIEKRQSVAFWCNPISGHATLYWYQQILGQGPKLLIQFQNNGVVDDSQLPKDRFSAERLKGVDSTLKIQPAKLEDSAVYLCASSFEYEQFFGPGTRLTVL.

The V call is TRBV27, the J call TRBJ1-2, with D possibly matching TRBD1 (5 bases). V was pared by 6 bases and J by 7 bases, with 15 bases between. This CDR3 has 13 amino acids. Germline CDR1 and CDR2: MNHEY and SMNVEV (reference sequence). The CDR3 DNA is TGTGCCAGCAGCGTGGGGACTGGTACTGGCTACACCTTC. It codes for CASSVGTGTGYTF.

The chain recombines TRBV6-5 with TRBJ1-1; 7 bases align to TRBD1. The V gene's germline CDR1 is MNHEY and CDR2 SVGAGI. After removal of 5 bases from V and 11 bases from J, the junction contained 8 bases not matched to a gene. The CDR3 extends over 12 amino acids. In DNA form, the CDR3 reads TGTGCCAGCAGTACATCGGACAGGCGGGCTTTCTTT. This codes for CASSTSDRRAFF.

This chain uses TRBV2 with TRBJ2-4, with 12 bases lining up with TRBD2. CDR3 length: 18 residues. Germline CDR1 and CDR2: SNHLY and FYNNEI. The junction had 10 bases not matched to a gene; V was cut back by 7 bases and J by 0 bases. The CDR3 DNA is TGTGCCAGCACCGGGGGGACTAGCGGGCCGACAGCCAAAAACATTCAGTACTTC. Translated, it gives CASTGGTSGPTAKNIQYF.